The clone carrying this TCR beta chain was seen repeatedly, ten times or more. The source of the sample is a study of early T cells in non-severe SARS-CoV-2 infection. One entry per CDR3 protein, called by TCRdb with MiXCR from the 5' RACE reads. The table lists roughly 20,000 distinct CDR3 sequences, under 7.5% of them singletons. Germline CDR1 is MDHEN and CDR2 is SYDVKM. The CDR3 has 11 amino acids. Deletions cut 7 bases from V and 3 bases from J, with 6 bases between. V usage is TRBV28 and J usage is TRBJ1-1; D gene unclear. Sample: whole blood. This clonotype was obtained from an adult who was a healthcare worker with PCR-confirmed SARS-CoV-2 infection or an uninfected control (not recorded which). The CDR3 loop reads CASKRYTEAFF. CDR3 nucleotide sequence: TGTGCCAGCAAACGGTACACTGAAGCTTTCTTT.